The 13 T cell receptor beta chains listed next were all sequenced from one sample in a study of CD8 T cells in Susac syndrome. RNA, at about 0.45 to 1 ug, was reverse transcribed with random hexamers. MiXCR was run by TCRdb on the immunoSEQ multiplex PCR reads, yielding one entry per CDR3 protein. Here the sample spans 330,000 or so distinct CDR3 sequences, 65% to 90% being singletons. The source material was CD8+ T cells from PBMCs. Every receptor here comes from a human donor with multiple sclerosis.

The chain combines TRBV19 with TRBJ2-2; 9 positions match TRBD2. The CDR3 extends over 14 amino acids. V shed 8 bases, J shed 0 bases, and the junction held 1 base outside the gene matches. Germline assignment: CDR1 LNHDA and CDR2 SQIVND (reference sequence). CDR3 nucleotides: TGTGCCAGTGGACTAGCGACGAACACCGGGGAGCTGTTTTTT. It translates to CASGLATNTGELFF. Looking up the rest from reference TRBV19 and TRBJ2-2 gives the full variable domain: DGGITQSPKYLFRKEGQNVTLSCEQNLNHDAMYWYRQDPGQGLRLIYYSQIVNDFQKGDIAEGYSVSREKKESFPLTVTSAQKNPTAFYLCASGLATNTGELFFGEGSRLTVL.

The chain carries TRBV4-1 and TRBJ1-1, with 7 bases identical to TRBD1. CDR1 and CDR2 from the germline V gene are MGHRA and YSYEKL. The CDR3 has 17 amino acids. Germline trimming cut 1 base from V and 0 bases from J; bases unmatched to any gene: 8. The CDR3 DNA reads TGCGCCAGCAGCCAAGGAGACAGGGCACTCTTGAACACTGAAGCTTTCTTT. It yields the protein CASSQGDRALLNTEAFF.

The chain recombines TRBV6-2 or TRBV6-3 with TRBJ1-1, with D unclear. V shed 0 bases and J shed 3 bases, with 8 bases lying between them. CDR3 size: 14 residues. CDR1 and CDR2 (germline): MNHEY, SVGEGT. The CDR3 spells CASSYSTSYTEAFF. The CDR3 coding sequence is TGTGCCAGCAGTTACTCCACGTCGTACACTGAAGCTTTCTTT.

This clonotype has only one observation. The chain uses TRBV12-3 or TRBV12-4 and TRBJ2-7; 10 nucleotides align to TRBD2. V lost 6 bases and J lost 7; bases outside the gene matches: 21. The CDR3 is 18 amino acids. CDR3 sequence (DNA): TGTGCCAGCAGACCAGATGATTTAGCGGGAGGCTTCGGTAGAGAGCAGTACTTC. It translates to CASRPDDLAGGFGREQYF.

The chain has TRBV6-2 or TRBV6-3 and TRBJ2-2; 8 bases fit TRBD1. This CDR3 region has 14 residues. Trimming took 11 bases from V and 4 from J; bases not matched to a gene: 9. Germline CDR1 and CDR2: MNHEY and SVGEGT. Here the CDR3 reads CAGGGQVTTGELFF. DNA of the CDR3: TGTGCCGGTGGGGGACAGGTGACCACCGGGGAGCTGTTTTTT.

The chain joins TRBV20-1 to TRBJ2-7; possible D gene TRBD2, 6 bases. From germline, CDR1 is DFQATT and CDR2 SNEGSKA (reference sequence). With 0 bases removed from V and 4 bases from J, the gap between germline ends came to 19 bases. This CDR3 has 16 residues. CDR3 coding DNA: TGCAGTGCTAGAGATAAGGAGGGACCCACAATATACGAGCAGTACTTC. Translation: CSARDKEGPTIYEQYF.

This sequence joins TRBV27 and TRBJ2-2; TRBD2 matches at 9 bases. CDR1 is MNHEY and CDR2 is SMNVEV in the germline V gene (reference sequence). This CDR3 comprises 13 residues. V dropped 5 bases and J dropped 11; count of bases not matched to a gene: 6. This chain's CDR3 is CASSHGRGGELFF. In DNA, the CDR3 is TGTGCCAGCAGTCACGGGCGGGGGGGTGAGCTGTTTTTT.

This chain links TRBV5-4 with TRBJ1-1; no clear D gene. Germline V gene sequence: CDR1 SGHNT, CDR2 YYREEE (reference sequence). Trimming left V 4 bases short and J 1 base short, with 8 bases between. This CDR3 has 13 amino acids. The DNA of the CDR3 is TGTGCCAGCAGCCCATGGGCGAACACTGAAGCTTTCTTT. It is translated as CASSPWANTEAFF.

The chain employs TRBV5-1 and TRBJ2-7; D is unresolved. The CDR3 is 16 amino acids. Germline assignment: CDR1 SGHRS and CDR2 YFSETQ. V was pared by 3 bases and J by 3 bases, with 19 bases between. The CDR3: CASSYWLGPNNYEQYF. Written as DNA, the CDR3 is TGCGCCAGCAGCTATTGGTTGGGTCCGAACAACTACGAGCAGTACTTC. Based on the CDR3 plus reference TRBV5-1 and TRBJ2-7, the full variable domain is KAGVTQTPRYLIKTRGQQVTLSCSPISGHRSVSWYQQTPGQGLQFLFEYFSETQRNKGNFPGRFSGRQFSNSRSEMNVSTLELGDSALYLCASSYWLGPNNYEQYFGPGTRLTVT.

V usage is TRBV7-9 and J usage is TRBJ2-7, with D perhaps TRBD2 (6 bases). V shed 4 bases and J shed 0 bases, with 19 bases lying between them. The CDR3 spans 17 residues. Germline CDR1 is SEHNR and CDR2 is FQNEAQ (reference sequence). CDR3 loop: CASSSRLGEENSYEQYF. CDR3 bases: TGTGCCAGCAGCTCCCGATTGGGGGAGGAAAACTCCTACGAGCAGTACTTC.

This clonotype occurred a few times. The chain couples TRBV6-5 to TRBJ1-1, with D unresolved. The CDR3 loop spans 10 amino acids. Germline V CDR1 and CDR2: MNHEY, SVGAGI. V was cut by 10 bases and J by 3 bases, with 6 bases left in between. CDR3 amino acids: CATRDTEAFF. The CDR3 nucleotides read TGTGCCACCCGGGACACTGAAGCTTTCTTT.

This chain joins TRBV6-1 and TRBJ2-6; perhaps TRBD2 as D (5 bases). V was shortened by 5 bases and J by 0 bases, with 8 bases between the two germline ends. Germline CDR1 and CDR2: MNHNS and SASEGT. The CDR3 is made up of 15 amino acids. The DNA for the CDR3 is TGTGCCAGCAGTACCCGGGACTCTGGGGCCAACGTCCTGACTTTC. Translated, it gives CASSTRDSGANVLTF.

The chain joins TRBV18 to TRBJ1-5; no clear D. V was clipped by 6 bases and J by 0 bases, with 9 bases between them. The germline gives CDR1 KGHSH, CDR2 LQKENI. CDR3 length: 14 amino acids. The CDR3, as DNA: TGTGCCAGCTCGTGGCTCTATAGCAATCAGCCCCAGCATTTT. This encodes CASSWLYSNQPQHF.